The 10 T cell receptor beta chains given below trace back to one sample, sequenced in a study of patients with pleural tuberculosis. MiXCR, run by TCRdb on the reads, gives a single entry per CDR3 protein. The table has about 29,000 distinct CDR3 sequences, about 18% seen once. Input material: peripheral blood. Receptor source: a human donor with pleural tuberculosis.

This clonotype was counted between two and nine times. The V call is TRBV11-1, the J call TRBJ2-3; 11 nucleotides agree with TRBD2. The germline CDR1 and CDR2 sequences are SGHAT and FQDESV (reference sequence). V lost 7 bases and J lost 4; bases outside the gene matches: 7. The CDR3 is 15 amino acids. CDR3 DNA sequence: TGTGCCAGCAAAGCCCTAGCGGGGGGCTCAGATACGCAGTATTTT. It encodes CASKALAGGSDTQYF.

This clonotype qualifies as medium-sized. V usage is TRBV4-3 and J usage is TRBJ2-7; maybe TRBD2 (5 bases). The V gene lost 3 bases and the J gene lost 0 bases, with 9 bases spanning the gap. The CDR3 covers 14 residues. The germline V gene encodes CDR1 LGHNA and CDR2 YSLEER. CDR3: CASSQEASSYEQYF. As DNA, the CDR3 is TGCGCCAGCAGCCAGGAGGCGAGCTCCTACGAGCAGTACTTC.

This clonotype was observed at least ten times. The rearrangement joins TRBV7-2 to TRBJ1-6; the D is unclear. The CDR3 has 17 amino acids. Trimming took off 5 bases at V and 7 bases at J, with 21 bases between the two ends. Germline lookup yields CDR1 SGHTA and CDR2 FQGNSA. This CDR3 is CASSHRSAGRPNSPLHF. CDR3 coding DNA: TGTGCCAGCAGCCACCGGAGCGCTGGACGGCCGAATTCACCCCTCCACTTT.

At least ten counts were recorded for this clonotype. This chain joins TRBV5-1 and TRBJ1-2; 8 nucleotides align to TRBD1. CDR3 length: 15 amino acids. CDR1 and CDR2 from the germline V gene are SGHRS and YFSETQ. V lost 0 bases to trimming and J lost 7 bases; unmatched junction nucleotides: 8. The CDR3 nucleotides read TGCGCCAGCAGCTTGGAACCAGGGGGCGTATCTGGCTACACCTTC. This codes for CASSLEPGGVSGYTF.

Relative to its sample, this clonotype is medium-sized. The genes are TRBV24-1 and TRBJ2-1, with D perhaps matching TRBD1 (5 bases). Germline CDR1 and CDR2: KGHDR and SFDVKD. The CDR3 runs to 13 residues. V lost 4 bases to trimming and J lost 9 bases, with 12 bases between them. CDR3 loop: CATSETGAVEQFF. DNA of the CDR3: TGTGCCACCAGTGAAACTGGGGCCGTTGAGCAGTTCTTC.

This clonotype was seen many times. The chain recombines TRBV9 with TRBJ2-7; 7 positions agree with TRBD2. This CDR3 is 15 amino acids long. The germline V gene has CDR1 SGDLS and CDR2 YYNGEE. V was clipped by 0 bases and J by 2 bases; unmatched bases: 5. For the CDR3, the DNA is TGTGCCAGCAGCGTAGCTGAGCGGGGCACCTACGAGCAGTACTTC. Amino acid sequence: CASSVAERGTYEQYF.

The table lists this clonotype with many counts. The chain is built from TRBV7-2 and TRBJ1-4; D may be TRBD1 (6 bases). The V gene lost 3 bases and the J gene lost 4 bases, with 15 bases spanning the gap. Germline values: CDR1 SGHTA, CDR2 FQGNSA. The CDR3 consists of 16 residues. The DNA for the CDR3 is TGTGCCAGCAGCTTCGTAGCGGACAGCAGTAATGAAAAACTGTTTTTT. Its translation is CASSFVADSSNEKLFF.

This clonotype was detected ten times or more. The CDR3: CASSLDSPEKQFF. The CDR3 nucleotides read TGTGCCAGCAGCCTGGACAGTCCCGAAAAGCAGTTCTTC. This chain uses TRBV5-4 with TRBJ2-1; perhaps TRBD1 as D (6 bases). Trimming took off 4 bases at V and 11 bases at J, with 16 bases between the two ends. The CDR3 loop spans 13 amino acids. Germline V CDR1 and CDR2: SGHNT, YYREEE (reference sequence).

The sample holds many counts of this clonotype. The chain recombines TRBV6-6 with TRBJ1-1, with D maybe TRBD1 (5 bases). V was cut by 0 bases and J by 4 bases, with 15 bases left in between. Germline V CDR1 and CDR2: MNHNY, SVGAGI (reference sequence). This CDR3 has 16 amino acids. The CDR3 is CASSYSIRGGGTEAFF. In nucleotides, the CDR3 is TGTGCCAGCAGTTACTCGATACGGGGCGGGGGCACTGAAGCTTTCTTT.

There are many counts of this clonotype. This chain joins TRBV5-1 and TRBJ1-5; D is undetermined. Trimming left V 2 bases short and J 0 bases short, with 3 bases between. This CDR3 has 13 residues. Germline V CDR1 and CDR2: SGHRS, YFSETQ. The CDR3 bases are TGCGCCAGCAGCTTTGATAGCAATCAGCCCCAGCATTTT. Amino acids: CASSFDSNQPQHF.